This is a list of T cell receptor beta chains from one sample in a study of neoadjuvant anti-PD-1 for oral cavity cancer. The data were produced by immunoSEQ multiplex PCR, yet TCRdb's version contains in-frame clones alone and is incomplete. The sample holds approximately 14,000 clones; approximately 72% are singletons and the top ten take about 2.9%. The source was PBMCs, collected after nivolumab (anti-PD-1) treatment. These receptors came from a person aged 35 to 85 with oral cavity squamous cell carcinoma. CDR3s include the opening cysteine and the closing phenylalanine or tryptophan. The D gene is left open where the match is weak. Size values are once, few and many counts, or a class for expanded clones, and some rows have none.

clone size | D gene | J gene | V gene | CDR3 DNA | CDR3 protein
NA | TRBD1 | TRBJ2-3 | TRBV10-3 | TGTGCCACCGAACCCGGACAGGGTTTCACAGATACGCAGTATTTT | CATEPGQGFTDTQYF
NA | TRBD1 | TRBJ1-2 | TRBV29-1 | TGCAGCGTTGGGACAGGGACCTATGGCTACACCTTC | CSVGTGTYGYTF
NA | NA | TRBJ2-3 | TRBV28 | TGTGCCAGCAGTCACGAAGTCGGAGGGTCAGATACGCAGTATTTT | CASSHEVGGSDTQYF
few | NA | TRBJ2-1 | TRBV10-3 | TGTGCCATCAGTGAGCCCTTACAGGAAGGGAATGAGCAGTTCTTC | CAISEPLQEGNEQFF
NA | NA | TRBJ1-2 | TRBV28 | TGTGCCAGCAGTCCGCCGGCCGGACGCGGTGGCTACACCTTC | CASSPPAGRGGYTF
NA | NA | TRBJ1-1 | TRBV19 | TGTGCCAGTAGTATAAACCGAGCAGCTTTCTTT | CASSINRAAFF
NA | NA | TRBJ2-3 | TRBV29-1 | TGCAGCGGGAGGACAGATTCAGATACGCAGTATTTT | CSGRTDSDTQYF
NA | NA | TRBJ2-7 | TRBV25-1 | TGTGCCAGCAGTGAATCCGAGGGCGAGCAGTACTTC | CASSESEGEQYF
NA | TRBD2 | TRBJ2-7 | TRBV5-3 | TGTGCCAGAACCCCGGGGGGGCCCCCCTACGAGCAGTACTTC | CARTPGGPPYEQYF
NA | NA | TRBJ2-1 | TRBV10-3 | TGTGCCATCAGTGAGGGGGGAGGGGCAGGGGCATATGAGCAGTTCTTC | CAISEGGGAGAYEQFF
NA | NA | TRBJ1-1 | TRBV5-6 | TGTGCCAGCAGCTTGGTGATACGGGACACCCTAGTAAAGAACACTGAAGCTTTCTTT | CASSLVIRDTLVKNTEAFF
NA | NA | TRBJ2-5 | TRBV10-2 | TGCGCCAGCAGTGAGTCGATGGGTATAAATCTCGGAGAGACCCAGTACTTC | CASSESMGINLGETQYF
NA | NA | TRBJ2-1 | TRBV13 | TGTGCCAGCAGCCTCCTGAGCCTCTCGGACAATGAGCAGTTCTTC | CASSLLSLSDNEQFF
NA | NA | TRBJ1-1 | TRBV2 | TGTGCCAGCAGTGCGGCAGGGGTGAACACTGAAGCTTTCTTT | CASSAAGVNTEAFF
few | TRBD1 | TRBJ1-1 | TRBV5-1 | TGCGCCAGCAGCGCCATAATGACAGGGATGAACACTGAAGCTTTCTTT | CASSAIMTGMNTEAFF
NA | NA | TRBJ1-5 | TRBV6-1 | TGTGCCAGCAGTAAAGTCCAGAACCAGCCCCAGCATTTT | CASSKVQNQPQHF
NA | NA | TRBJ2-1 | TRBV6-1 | TGTGCCAGCAGTGAATCAGGGGTCGGAGCGGGTGGGGGAAATGAGCAGTTCTTC | CASSESGVGAGGGNEQFF
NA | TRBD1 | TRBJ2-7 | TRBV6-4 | TGTGCCAGCAGTGACTCAGGGACAGGGTGTTACGAGCAGTACTTC | CASSDSGTGCYEQYF
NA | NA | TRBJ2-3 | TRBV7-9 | TGTGCCAGCAGTGGTGCCATGACAGATACGCAGTATTTT | CASSGAMTDTQYF
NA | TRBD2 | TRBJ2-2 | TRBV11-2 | TGTGCCAGCAGCTTGGGACTAGCGGGGACCGGGGAGCTGTTTTTT | CASSLGLAGTGELFF
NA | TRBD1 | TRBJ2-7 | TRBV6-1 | TGTGCCACCAGGGACAGGGTCTACGAGCAGTACTTC | CATRDRVYEQYF
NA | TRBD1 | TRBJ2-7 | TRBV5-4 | TGTGCCAGCAGCTTGTGGGCCGGGACAGGGGCGTACGAGCAGTACTTC | CASSLWAGTGAYEQYF
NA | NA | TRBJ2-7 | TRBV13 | TGTGCCAGCAGCTCGGACAGATCCTACGAGCAGTACTTC | CASSSDRSYEQYF
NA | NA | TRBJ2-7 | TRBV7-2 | TGTGCCAGCAGCTTGGGGGGATTTGCCTACGAGCAGTACTTC | CASSLGGFAYEQYF
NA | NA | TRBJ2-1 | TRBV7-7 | TGTGCTAGCAGCTTAGACGGGAGTTTGGATGAGCAGTTCTTC | CASSLDGSLDEQFF
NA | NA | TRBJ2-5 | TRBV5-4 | TGTGCCAGCAGCTTTAATGGGGGGGAGACCCAGTACTTC | CASSFNGGETQYF
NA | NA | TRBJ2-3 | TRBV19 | TGTGCCAGTAGCTTTAGCGGAGGCCCCACAGATACGCAGTATTTT | CASSFSGGPTDTQYF
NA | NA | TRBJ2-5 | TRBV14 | TGTGCCAGCAGCCAAGGAGCCAGATCCGAGACCCAGTACTTC | CASSQGARSETQYF
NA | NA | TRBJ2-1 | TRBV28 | TGTGCCAGCAACCCCCTATCCTCCTCCTACAATGAGCAGTTCTTC | CASNPLSSSYNEQFF
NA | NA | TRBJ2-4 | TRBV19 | TGTGCCAGTAGTATTCACGTAGCCAAAAACATTCAGTACTTC | CASSIHVAKNIQYF
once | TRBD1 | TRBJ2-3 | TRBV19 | TGTGCCAGTTCGGACAGGGGCACAGATACGCAGTATTTT | CASSDRGTDTQYF
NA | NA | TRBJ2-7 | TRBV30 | TGTGCCTGGACCCCCTTCAGGAACGGTTCCTACGAGCAGTACTTC | CAWTPFRNGSYEQYF
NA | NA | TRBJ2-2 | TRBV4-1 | TGCGCCAGCAGCGTCACCGTAGGGGACACCGGGGAGCTGTTTTTT | CASSVTVGDTGELFF